This T cell receptor beta chain was obtained from a study of blood T cells in healthy people across ages. Study-level information: Per every two T cells, about one barcoded beta molecule was captured by template switching. Study-wide results and limits: When set beside aged donors, long-lived donors presented more naive CD4+ cells and higher diversity.

From germline, CDR1 is LGHNT and CDR2 FRNRAP. The CDR3 consists of 13 residues. With V trimmed by 4 bases and J by 6 bases, 0 bases remained unmatched. This clonotype was detected only a few times. What it binds is unknown. A second PCR of 7 to 11 cycles used a sample-barcoded 5' primer and a J-beta primer mix. TCRdb itself ran the 5' RACE reads through MiXCR, one entry per CDR3 protein. The repertoire has approximately 800,000 distinct CDR3 sequences, roughly 25% of them found once; the top ten carry around 3%. Another study also made use of these data, one on T cells of mothers and their children. That source notes: All RNA that had been extracted was used for cDNA synthesis at about 1.5 ug per 15 ul. Mothers and children who were related shared slightly more overlap than unrelated pairs, but not significantly more.

The sequence derives from a boy under 18 in good health. V gene TRBV12-5 combines with J gene TRBJ2-4; TRBD1 matches at 10 bases. Specimen: blood. The CDR3 protein is CASGWTGGNIQYF. CDR3 coding DNA: TGTGCTAGTGGTTGGACAGGGGGAAACATTCAGTACTTC. The entire variable domain, with the rest obtained from reference TRBV12-5 and TRBJ2-4, is as follows: DARVTQTPRHKVTEMGQEVTMRCQPILGHNTVFWYRQTMMQGLELLAYFRNRAPLDDSGMPKDRFSAEMPDATLATLKIQPSEPRDSAVYFCASGWTGGNIQYFGAGTRLSVL.